A single sample is the source of the 20 T cell receptor beta chains below, sequenced in a study of T cells in localized non-small cell lung cancer. Using immunoSEQ multiplex PCR, the repertoire was profiled, and TCRdb retains in-frame clones only, with some absent. The sample records 2,000 or so clones, around 33% being singletons. The material was normal lung tissue next to the tumor, obtained before any cancer treatment. The receptors derive from a male donor older than 55 with stage I squamous cell lung carcinoma.

In its sample, this clone ranks as medium-sized. This chain links TRBV4-1 with TRBJ2-7; TRBD2 aligns across 11 bases. Germline CDR1 is MGHRA and CDR2 is YSYEKL. This CDR3 spans 15 amino acids. V was clipped by 1 base and J by 3 bases; unmatched bases: 2. The CDR3 DNA reads as TGCGCCAGCAGCCAAGGGCTAGCGGGAGGCTACGAGCAGTACTTC. Encoded protein: CASSQGLAGGYEQYF.

The chain joins TRBV19 to TRBJ2-2; weak D call: TRBD1 (5 bases). The germline V gene has CDR1 LNHDA and CDR2 SQIVND (reference sequence). This CDR3 has 14 amino acids. Deletions cut 5 bases from V and 1 base from J, with 8 bases between. CDR3 in DNA: TGTGCCAGTAGTTACCAGGGGAACACCGGGGAGCTGTTTTTT. It is translated as CASSYQGNTGELFF.

This clone was detected many times. V gene TRBV11-3 combines with J gene TRBJ1-2; D is uncertain. Germline V gives CDR1 SGHNT, CDR2 YENEEA. V shed 0 bases and J shed 7 bases, with 15 bases lying between them. This CDR3 has 15 residues. The CDR3 coding sequence is TGTGCCAGCAGCTTAGAAGGTCTCTCGTGGAGTGGCTACACCTTC. Translation: CASSLEGLSWSGYTF.

The count of this clone is one. The chain carries TRBV30 and TRBJ1-1; D unclear. This CDR3 region has 12 residues. V was trimmed by 2 bases and J by 7 bases, leaving 11 bases between them. Germline-derived CDR1 and CDR2 are GTSNPN and SVGIG (reference sequence). This CDR3 is CAWSLGRDEAFF. CDR3 coding DNA: TGTGCCTGGAGTTTAGGACGGGATGAAGCTTTCTTT.

Worth noting for this clone: One junction end disagrees with the germline gene, perhaps due to a read error. The CDR3 nucleotides read TGTGCCAGCAGCGCCCAGGAAACAGGGGGCACAGATACGCGGTATTTT. Translated: CASSAQETGGTDTRYF. The chain recombines TRBV9 with TRBJ2-3, with TRBD1 matching 9 bases. CDR3 size: 16 residues. In germline, CDR1 is SGDLS, CDR2 YYNGEE.

V usage is TRBV11-3 and J usage is TRBJ2-7; weak D call: TRBD2 (6 bases). The CDR3 is made up of 15 amino acids. The ends were cut back, 1 base at V and 5 bases at J, with 15 bases in the middle. Germline CDR1 and CDR2: SGHNT and YENEEA. CDR3 protein: CASSLVGGQLHEQYF. CDR3 nucleotides: TGTGCCAGCAGCTTAGTAGGAGGGCAGTTGCACGAGCAGTACTTC.

Within the sample, this clone is medium-sized. This chain joins TRBV11-3 and TRBJ2-2, with D hard to call. Per the germline V gene, CDR1 is SGHNT and CDR2 is YENEEA. CDR3 length: 15 residues. V was trimmed by 5 bases and J by 7 bases, leaving 17 bases between them. The DNA of the CDR3 is TGTGCCAGCAGCCCCGAGTGGGGATATGGCGGGGAGCTGTTTTTT. Protein sequence: CASSPEWGYGGELFF.

This clone turned up a few times. This chain joins TRBV11-3 and TRBJ2-2; 10 bases are shared with TRBD1. Trimming removed 3 bases from V and 4 bases from J; junction bases left unmatched: 5. Germline CDR1 reads SGHNT; CDR2 reads YENEEA. The CDR3 loop spans 16 amino acids. This CDR3 is CASSLGDRGPTGELFF. The CDR3 bases are TGTGCCAGCAGCTTGGGGGACAGGGGACCCACCGGGGAGCTGTTTTTT.

This clone ranks as medium-sized. CDR3 sequence: CASSLGGNDNEQFF. The DNA for the CDR3 is TGCGCCAGCAGCTTGGGGGGGAACGACAATGAGCAGTTCTTC. The rearrangement uses TRBV4-1 and TRBJ2-1; 7 positions match TRBD2. This CDR3 has 14 residues. After removal of 5 bases from V and 5 bases from J, the junction contained 6 bases not matched to a gene. CDR1 MGHRA and CDR2 YSYEKL come from the germline V gene.

V usage is TRBV30 and J usage is TRBJ1-1; unclear D gene. The germline V and J ends were trimmed by 1 base and 1 base, with 13 bases remaining between them. The CDR3 has 15 residues. Per the germline V gene, CDR1 is GTSNPN and CDR2 is SVGIG (reference sequence). CDR3 in DNA: TGTGCCTGGAGTGATCGGAGGACCCCGAACACTGAAGCTTTCTTT. Amino acid sequence: CAWSDRRTPNTEAFF. The entire variable domain, with the rest obtained from reference TRBV30 and TRBJ1-1, is as follows: SQTIHQWPATLVQPVGSPLSLECTVEGTSNPNLYWYRQAAGRGLQLLFYSVGIGQISSEVPQNLSASRPQDRQFILSSKKLLLSDSGFYLCAWSDRRTPNTEAFFGQGTRLTVV.

This clone has more than one count but fewer than ten. This chain connects TRBV19 to TRBJ2-1, with 11 nucleotides matching TRBD2. The length of the CDR3 is 15 residues. The V gene end was trimmed by 7 bases and the J gene end by 6 bases; junction bases not matched to a gene: 8. Germline V CDR1 and CDR2: LNHDA, SQIVND (reference sequence). The CDR3 loop is CASNLLAGGLNEQFF. For the CDR3, the DNA is TGTGCCAGTAACCTTCTAGCGGGAGGCCTCAATGAGCAGTTCTTC.

The J gene is TRBJ2-5, the V gene TRBV30; D is unresolved. V lost 2 bases and J 4 bases, leaving 11 bases between the germline ends. Germline CDR1 is GTSNPN and CDR2 is SVGIG (reference sequence). CDR3 length: 13 residues. The CDR3: CAWSPRPRETQYF. As DNA, the CDR3 is TGTGCCTGGAGTCCCCGGCCCCGAGAGACCCAGTACTTC. The whole variable domain, filled in from reference TRBV30 and TRBJ2-5, reads SQTIHQWPATLVQPVGSPLSLECTVEGTSNPNLYWYRQAAGRGLQLLFYSVGIGQISSEVPQNLSASRPQDRQFILSSKKLLLSDSGFYLCAWSPRPRETQYFGPGTRLLVL.

V is TRBV11-3 and J is TRBJ1-5; D ambiguous. Germline V gene lookup returns CDR1 SGHNT and CDR2 YENEEA. Trimming pared 5 bases from V and 2 bases from J, leaving 10 bases between. This CDR3 has 14 residues. In nucleotides, the CDR3 is TGTGCCAGCAGCCCGCCAATAGGCAATCAGCCCCAGCATTTT. It encodes CASSPPIGNQPQHF.

This rearrangement joins TRBV12-5 to TRBJ2-1, with 8 positions matching TRBD2. The CDR3 is 14 residues long. Germline V CDR1 and CDR2: LGHNT, FRNRAP. Trimming at V came to 3 bases and at J to 3 bases, leaving 1 base not matched to a gene. CDR3 in amino acids: CASGLGTSYNEQFF. For the CDR3, the DNA is TGTGCTAGTGGTTTAGGGACTAGCTACAATGAGCAGTTCTTC.

The rearrangement uses TRBV1 and TRBJ1-1. TRBV1 represents a pseudogene. This CDR3 is built from 12 residues. Here the CDR3 DNA reads TGCGCCAGCAGCCAGGACCACCTATTGGCTTTCTTT. Protein: CASSQDHLLAFF.

This clone was seen only a few times. CDR3 region: CASSSQAIRSGANVLTF. Here the CDR3 DNA reads TGTGCCAGCAGTTCCCAAGCAATCCGGTCTGGGGCCAACGTCCTGACTTTC. V is TRBV6-7 and J is TRBJ2-6; the D is unclear. TRBV6-7 is an open reading frame, and its role is uncertain. This CDR3 is built from 17 residues. The V and J ends lost 4 bases and 1 base respectively, with 14 bases between them.

The CDR3 region is CASSESYSGNTIYF. The CDR3 nucleotides read TGTGCCAGCAGCGAAAGTTACTCTGGAAACACCATATATTTT. This rearrangement joins TRBV11-3 to TRBJ1-3; D is ambiguous. CDR3 length: 14 amino acids. With 5 bases removed from V and 0 bases from J, the gap between germline ends came to 8 bases. Per germline, CDR1 SGHNT and CDR2 YENEEA.

This clone occurred a few times. The chain joins TRBV19 to TRBJ1-5, with D tentatively TRBD1 (5 bases). Germline V gene lookup returns CDR1 LNHDA and CDR2 SQIVND (reference sequence). The CDR3 is 12 amino acids. Trimming removed 6 bases at V and 4 bases at J, with 7 bases between. CDR3: CASRGGNQPQHF. The CDR3 DNA is TGTGCCAGTAGGGGGGGAAATCAGCCCCAGCATTTT.

This clone appeared a few times. The chain links TRBV30 to TRBJ1-1; D possibly corresponds to TRBD1 (6 bases). Germline CDR1 GTSNPN, CDR2 SVGIG (reference sequence). CDR3 size: 14 residues. Trimming took off 4 bases at V and 2 bases at J, with 14 bases between the two ends. In DNA form, the CDR3 reads TGTGCCTGGACCAGACAGGAACCAAACACTGAAGCTTTCTTT. Encoded protein: CAWTRQEPNTEAFF.

J is TRBJ1-2 and V is TRBV29-1; D is perhaps TRBD1 (6 bases). From germline, CDR1 is SQVTM and CDR2 ANQGSEA. V lost 0 bases and J 8 bases, leaving 10 bases between the germline ends. The length of the CDR3 is 12 residues. The DNA of the CDR3 is TGCAGCGTTGAAGAGGGGGCCGGGGGCTACACCTTC. Its protein product is CSVEEGAGGYTF.